Shown below are 21 T cell receptor beta chains from a single sample sequenced in a study of cytomegalovirus exposure and HLA in healthy donors. This table comes from immunoSEQ multiplex PCR, and its TCRdb copy is limited to in-frame clones, with some not included. The sample lists 220,000 or so clones, roughly 85% seen once, with around 5.4% in the top ten. Material for sequencing was PBMCs. All receptors come from a woman between 18 and 30 years old in good health and CMV-seronegative.

The rearrangement links TRBV10-3 to TRBJ1-6; perhaps TRBD1 as D (6 bases). The V gene lost 2 bases and the J gene lost 9 bases, with 8 bases spanning the gap. In germline, CDR1 is ENHRY, CDR2 SYGVKD. The CDR3 extends over 13 amino acids. The CDR3 is CAISEGGPSPLHF. The DNA of the CDR3 is TGTGCCATCAGTGAGGGGGGCCCTTCACCCCTCCACTTT.

The CDR3 loop is CAWSREINRVSYNEQFF. The DNA of the CDR3 is TGTGCCTGGAGCCGGGAGATAAACAGGGTCTCCTACAATGAGCAGTTCTTC. This chain joins TRBV30 and TRBJ2-1; D is perhaps TRBD1 or TRBD2 (6 bases each). In germline, CDR1 is GTSNPN, CDR2 SVGIG (reference sequence). The CDR3 loop spans 17 amino acids. Trimming removed 3 bases at V and 0 bases at J, with 18 bases between.

The chain combines TRBV9 with TRBJ1-2; 7 positions agree with TRBD1. Germline V gene sequence: CDR1 SGDLS, CDR2 YYNGEE. The CDR3 length is 17 residues. V shed 4 bases, J shed 3 bases, and the junction held 15 bases outside the gene matches. CDR3 sequence: CASSPNPRQGPYYGYTF. As DNA, the CDR3 is TGTGCCAGCAGCCCAAACCCCCGACAGGGACCCTACTATGGCTACACCTTC.

The chain carries TRBV6-1 and TRBJ1-1, with D unresolved. This CDR3 has 13 residues. Between the trimmed V and J ends, which lost 4 bases and 1 base, there was a span of 7 bases. Germline V CDR1 and CDR2: MNHNS, SASEGT. CDR3 sequence (DNA): TGTGCCAGCAGTGTACAGAGGAACACTGAAGCTTTCTTT. Amino acid sequence: CASSVQRNTEAFF.

A single count supports this clone. The chain employs TRBV27 and TRBJ2-4; either TRBD1 or TRBD2 may supply D (5 bases each). V lost 5 bases and J 8 bases, leaving 16 bases between the germline ends. The germline V gene encodes CDR1 MNHEY and CDR2 SMNVEV (reference sequence). The CDR3 runs to 14 residues. The CDR3 spells CASSNFGAGDIQYF. The DNA of the CDR3 is TGTGCCAGCAGTAACTTCGGGGCTGGGGACATTCAGTACTTC.

The chain couples TRBV25-1 to TRBJ1-6; D is ambiguous. CDR1 and CDR2 (germline): MGHDK, SYGVNS. The CDR3 runs 13 residues. V lost 6 bases and J 10 bases, leaving 13 bases between the germline ends. The CDR3 DNA reads TGTGCCAGCAGCCCTGTCGGAGTGTCACCCCTCCACTTT. This encodes CASSPVGVSPLHF.

This chain uses TRBV9 with TRBJ2-2; 12 bases agree with TRBD2. There are 18 residues in the CDR3. Germline values: CDR1 SGDLS, CDR2 YYNGEE. J gave up 1 base and V 3 bases, and 7 bases lay outside the gene matches. CDR3 sequence (DNA): TGTGCCAGCAGCGCCCCTAGGACTAGCGGGATGAACACCGGGGAGCTGTTTTTT. Translating it yields CASSAPRTSGMNTGELFF. Full variable domain (rest looked up from reference TRBV9 and TRBJ2-2): DSGVTQTPKHLITATGQRVTLRCSPRSGDLSVYWYQQSLDQGLQFLIQYYNGEERAKGNILERFSAQQFPDLHSELNLSSLELGDSALYFCASSAPRTSGMNTGELFFGEGSRLTVL.

This chain uses TRBV7-8 with TRBJ2-1; D gene ambiguous. This CDR3 is 12 amino acids long. In germline, CDR1 is SGHVS, CDR2 FQNEAQ. Deletions cut 1 base from V and 8 bases from J, with 6 bases between. The CDR3 here is CASSLGGYEQFF. Written as DNA, the CDR3 is TGTGCCAGCAGCTTAGGAGGTTATGAGCAGTTCTTC.

V usage is TRBV6-5 and J usage is TRBJ2-7, with TRBD1 as a possible D gene (6 bases). The CDR3 has 16 residues. The ends were cut back, 4 bases at V and 4 bases at J, with 20 bases in the middle. Germline assignment: CDR1 MNHEY and CDR2 SVGAGI. The CDR3 protein is CASSSPGTRDGYEQYF. For the CDR3, the DNA is TGTGCCAGCAGTTCACCAGGGACACGGGACGGTTACGAGCAGTACTTC.

The chain combines TRBV27 with TRBJ1-5, with TRBD1 matching over 8 bases. Germline CDR1 and CDR2: MNHEY and SMNVEV (reference sequence). This CDR3 region has 14 residues. With V trimmed by 6 bases and J by 7 bases, 8 bases remained unmatched. The CDR3 DNA follows: TGTGCCAGCAGCCCCGGACAGGGCGGCCAGCCCCAGCATTTT. It translates to CASSPGQGGQPQHF.

This clone was observed a handful of times. V and J are TRBV10-3 and TRBJ2-2, with 9 bases matching TRBD1. The V segment lost 7 bases and the J segment 1 base; nucleotides outside the gene matches: 1. The length of the CDR3 is 14 residues. Germline-derived CDR1 and CDR2 are ENHRY and SYGVKD. The DNA of the CDR3 is TGTGCCATCAAGGGACAGGGGAACACCGGGGAGCTGTTTTTT. This gives the protein CAIKGQGNTGELFF.

The chain joins TRBV10-3 to TRBJ1-2, with TRBD1 as a possible D gene (5 bases). The CDR3 runs 14 residues. Germline CDR1 is ENHRY and CDR2 is SYGVKD. The V and J ends lost 0 bases and 7 bases respectively, with 12 bases between them. DNA of the CDR3: TGTGCCATCAGTGAGTCCAGCGTCCAGGGTGGCTACACCTTC. Its translation: CAISESSVQGGYTF.

This clone has just one count. The chain employs TRBV6-6 and TRBJ2-1, with TRBD2 matching over 7 bases. V shed 2 bases and J 2 bases; nucleotides not matched to a gene: 3. The CDR3 is 15 amino acids. Germline lookup yields CDR1 MNHNY and CDR2 SVGAGI (reference sequence). CDR3 in DNA: TGTGCCAGCAGTTACCAGCGGGGTACCTACAATGAGCAGTTCTTC. Its translation is CASSYQRGTYNEQFF.

This sequence joins TRBV6-5 and TRBJ1-2; D not certain. This CDR3 spans 15 amino acids. The germline gives CDR1 MNHEY, CDR2 SVGAGI. V was cut by 6 bases and J by 3 bases, with 17 bases left in between. DNA of the CDR3: TGTGCCAGCAGCCTCACCTCCCCGGGTCACTATGGCTACACCTTC. This sequence encodes CASSLTSPGHYGYTF.

The chain recombines TRBV2 with TRBJ2-1; TRBD1 matches at 7 bases. This CDR3 has 16 residues. The V segment lost 7 bases and the J segment 4 bases; nucleotides outside the gene matches: 13. Germline assignment: CDR1 SNHLY and CDR2 FYNNEI. The CDR3 nucleotides read TGTGCCAGCACACCCAACCTGGGGACAGATTACAATGAGCAGTTCTTC. This encodes CASTPNLGTDYNEQFF.

V gene TRBV5-1 combines with J gene TRBJ1-4, with D perhaps matching TRBD1 (5 bases). V was trimmed by 7 bases and J by 5 bases, leaving 15 bases between them. The germline V gene encodes CDR1 SGHRS and CDR2 YFSETQ. The CDR3 totals 14 residues. As DNA, the CDR3 is TGCGCCAGCGGCCCGGGACCTTTAAATGAAAAACTGTTTTTT. This gives the protein CASGPGPLNEKLFF.

The chain is built from TRBV5-6 and TRBJ1-4; 9 bases line up with TRBD1. Trimming at V came to 4 bases and at J to 6 bases, leaving 7 bases not matched to a gene. This CDR3 is 15 amino acids long. Germline CDR1 reads SGHDT; CDR2 reads YYEEEE. The CDR3 sequence: CASSPDRGGDEKLFF. In nucleotides, the CDR3 is TGTGCCAGCAGCCCGGACAGGGGAGGGGATGAAAAACTGTTTTTT.

The DNA of the CDR3 is TGCGCCAGCAGCTTAGACAGGGGGCTTAATGGCTACACCTTC. It specifies CASSLDRGLNGYTF. The chain combines TRBV5-1 with TRBJ1-2, with 10 nucleotides matching TRBD1. From germline, CDR1 is SGHRS and CDR2 YFSETQ. V was clipped by 2 bases and J by 6 bases; unmatched bases: 4. CDR3 length equals 14 residues.

V and J are TRBV2 and TRBJ2-5; the match to TRBD1 covers 10 bases. Germline CDR1 is SNHLY and CDR2 is FYNNEI. The CDR3 spans 17 residues. After removal of 11 bases from V and 5 bases from J, the junction contained 20 bases not matched to a gene. The DNA for the CDR3 is TGTGCCGGCCAACGACCCGGGACAGGGGAGGCCACGGAGACCCAGTACTTC. Translated, it gives CAGQRPGTGEATETQYF.

The V gene is TRBV7-3, the J gene TRBJ2-3; D possibly corresponds to TRBD1 (6 bases). V was shortened by 4 bases and J by 0 bases, with 8 bases between the two germline ends. CDR3 length: 14 residues. Germline V gene sequence: CDR1 SGHTA, CDR2 FQGTGA. The CDR3 is CASSWTASTDTQYF. As DNA, the CDR3 is TGTGCCAGCAGCTGGACAGCTAGCACAGATACGCAGTATTTT.

V gene TRBV13 combines with J gene TRBJ1-2; no clear D gene. CDR3 length: 14 amino acids. Germline CDR1 is PRHDT and CDR2 is FYEKMQ (reference sequence). V lost 6 bases and J 0 bases, leaving 11 bases between the germline ends. CDR3 bases: TGTGCCAGCAGGCCGGACGGATCTAACTATGGCTACACCTTC. Protein product: CASRPDGSNYGYTF.